The 27 T cell receptor beta chains below were found in one sample sequenced in a study of T-cell memory formation after mild COVID-19 (dated by TCRdb to the early 2020s). Libraries were constructed by 5' RACE. The sequencer listed for this sample is Illumina NovaSeq 6000. TCRdb passed the public sequencing reads through fastp at Q25 and MiXCR, retaining productive beta sequences. A single entry per CDR3 protein holds the most common genes and DNA from its merged rows. In this sample the table shows approximately 350,000 distinct CDR3 sequences, around 27% of which occur a single time. The top ten clones comprise roughly 13% of the sample. The source material was PBMCs or a T cell subset sorted from them (not recorded which). Receptor source: an adult woman who had mild COVID-19 (a few samples of this study predate the infection). The sample titles of this study are shuffled in the database, so cell type and time point are left out; the donor was told from shared clones.

This clonotype was detected a few times. V and J are TRBV5-1 and TRBJ2-7, with D tentatively TRBD1 (6 bases). V was cut by 3 bases and J by 3 bases, with 7 bases left in between. The germline V gene encodes CDR1 SGHRS and CDR2 YFSETQ. The CDR3 is 12 amino acids. The CDR3 sequence: CASSWDNYEQYF. The CDR3 coding sequence is TGCGCCAGCAGCTGGGACAACTACGAGCAGTACTTC. Together with reference TRBV5-1 and TRBJ2-7, the CDR3 gives the full variable domain: KAGVTQTPRYLIKTRGQQVTLSCSPISGHRSVSWYQQTPGQGLQFLFEYFSETQRNKGNFPGRFSGRQFSNSRSEMNVSTLELGDSALYLCASSWDNYEQYFGPGTRLTVT.

This clonotype has a handful of counts. This chain uses TRBV12-3 or TRBV12-4 with TRBJ2-1; D is possibly TRBD2 (6 bases). This CDR3 has 19 amino acids. The V end was cut by 4 bases, the J end by 4 bases, with 26 bases between. DNA of the CDR3: TGTGCCAGCAGTTCTCACGAACGAGGGGTACTAGCTAGGTACAATGAGCAGTTCTTC. Translated, it gives CASSSHERGVLARYNEQFF.

The chain joins TRBV12-3 or TRBV12-4 to TRBJ1-6; D is unclear. The CDR3 runs 14 residues. Trimming stripped 3 bases from V and 11 bases from J, with 14 bases between. CDR3 region: CASSFEGWKTPLHF. The DNA for the CDR3 is TGTGCCAGCAGTTTCGAGGGTTGGAAAACACCCCTCCACTTT.

The rearrangement joins TRBV7-3 to TRBJ2-7; perhaps D is TRBD1 or TRBD2 (5 bases each). The CDR3 has 13 amino acids. Per the germline V gene, CDR1 is SGHTA and CDR2 is FQGTGA. V shed 3 bases and J shed 5 bases, with 11 bases lying between them. CDR3 bases: TGTGCCAGCAGCTTTGAGAGGGGAAACGAGCAGTACTTC. It yields the protein CASSFERGNEQYF.

This sequence joins TRBV7-8 and TRBJ2-5; unclear D gene. The CDR3 is 14 residues long. Trimming left V 5 bases short and J 2 bases short, with 12 bases between. Germline CDR1 and CDR2: SGHVS and FQNEAQ. The DNA of the CDR3 is TGTGCCAGCAGCGCCCAAAAACTACAAGAGACCCAGTACTTC. Its protein product is CASSAQKLQETQYF. Full variable domain (rest looked up from reference TRBV7-8 and TRBJ2-5): GAGVSQSPRYKVAKRGQDVALRCDPISGHVSLFWYQQALGQGPEFLTYFQNEAQLDKSGLPSDRFFAERPEGSVSTLKIQRTQQEDSAVYLCASSAQKLQETQYFGPGTRLLVL.

The rearrangement links TRBV5-1 to TRBJ1-1; no clear D. The CDR3 totals 15 residues. V lost 3 bases, J lost 5 bases, and 17 bases lay in between. CDR1 is SGHRS and CDR2 is YFSETQ in the germline V gene. In nucleotides, the CDR3 is TGCGCCAGCAGCTCCGAACTCGGGTGGGAGACTGAAGCTTTCTTT. Its translation: CASSSELGWETEAFF.

This sequence joins TRBV6-5 and TRBJ2-3; tentatively, D is TRBD2 (6 bases). The CDR3 covers 19 residues. The ends were cut back, 0 bases at V and 7 bases at J, with 26 bases in the middle. Germline loops: CDR1 MNHEY, CDR2 SVGAGI. The CDR3 nucleotides are TGTGCCAGCAGTTACTCGATCGAACCCGGGAGTACGGCCTATTATACGCAGTATTTT. Translating it yields CASSYSIEPGSTAYYTQYF.

This clonotype came up a few times. The J gene is TRBJ2-1, the V gene TRBV7-9; tentative D call: TRBD1 (5 bases). This CDR3 region has 13 residues. CDR1 and CDR2 from the germline V gene are SEHNR and FQNEAQ (reference sequence). V was shortened by 4 bases and J by 9 bases, with 13 bases between the two germline ends. The CDR3 reads CASSSRWGGEQFF. CDR3 DNA sequence: TGTGCCAGCAGCTCGCGTTGGGGCGGTGAGCAGTTCTTC.

Notes on this clonotype: One end of the junction fails to match germline, which may point to a read error. The chain is built from TRBV7-7 and TRBJ1-1; D is ambiguous. CDR1 and CDR2 from the germline V gene are SSHAT and FNYEAQ (reference sequence). This CDR3 comprises 14 residues. CDR3 DNA: TGTGCTAGCAGCCCCACCCCTTGGGACACTGAAGCTTTCTTT. Protein product: CASSPTPWDTEAFF.

The rearrangement uses TRBV18 and TRBJ1-2; 7 bases match TRBD1. Germline V gene sequence: CDR1 KGHSH, CDR2 LQKENI. CDR3 size: 15 residues. V trimming: 3 bases; J trimming: 2 bases; junction bases outside the gene matches: 6. The CDR3 nucleotides read TGTGCCAGCTCACCCCTTGGGGACAGAAACTATGGCTACACCTTC. This gives the protein CASSPLGDRNYGYTF. The complete variable domain, with remaining parts taken from reference TRBV18 and TRBJ1-2, reads NAGVMQNPRHLVRRRGQEARLRCSPMKGHSHVYWYRQLPEEGLKFMVYLQKENIIDESGMPKERFSAEFPKEGPSILRIQQVVRGDSAAYFCASSPLGDRNYGYTFGSGTRLTVV.

The chain has TRBV9 and TRBJ2-5; D possibly matches TRBD1 or TRBD2 (5 bases each). Germline-derived CDR1 and CDR2 are SGDLS and YYNGEE. This CDR3 has 16 amino acids. The V end was cut by 2 bases, the J end by 2 bases, with 16 bases between. The CDR3 loop reads CASSVFGDGRQETQYF. The CDR3 DNA sequence: TGTGCCAGCAGCGTCTTTGGGGACGGACGGCAAGAGACCCAGTACTTC. The full variable domain, with the rest looked up from reference TRBV9 and TRBJ2-5, is DSGVTQTPKHLITATGQRVTLRCSPRSGDLSVYWYQQSLDQGLQFLIQYYNGEERAKGNILERFSAQQFPDLHSELNLSSLELGDSALYFCASSVFGDGRQETQYFGPGTRLLVL.

The J gene is TRBJ1-2, the V gene TRBV6-6, with TRBD1 identical over 8 bases. The CDR3 runs 10 residues. V shed 11 bases, J shed 8 bases, and the junction held 4 bases outside the gene matches. Germline loops: CDR1 MNHNY, CDR2 SVGAGI (reference sequence). CDR3 DNA sequence: TGTGCCGGACAGGGTCGCGGCTACACCTTC. The encoded protein is CAGQGRGYTF.

The rearrangement uses TRBV13 and TRBJ2-1; tentatively, D is TRBD2 (5 bases). V lost 0 bases to trimming and J lost 8 bases, with 8 bases between them. The CDR3 is 13 amino acids. CDR1 is PRHDT, CDR2 FYEKMQ, per germline (reference sequence). The CDR3 DNA reads TGTGCCAGCAGCTTAGGGTTCGGGGATGAGCAGTTCTTC. Its translation: CASSLGFGDEQFF.

The chain is built from TRBV12-3 or TRBV12-4 and TRBJ1-4; D remains ambiguous. V lost 5 bases to trimming and J lost 7 bases, with 11 bases between them. There are 13 residues in the CDR3. CDR3: CASSPEWIEKLFF. The DNA of the CDR3 is TGTGCCAGCAGTCCCGAGTGGATTGAAAAACTGTTTTTT.

This clonotype was seen a handful of times. The CDR3 protein is CASSSSGQLEETQYF. The CDR3 DNA sequence: TGTGCCAGCAGCTCCTCAGGACAGTTAGAAGAGACCCAGTACTTC. The chain combines TRBV7-9 with TRBJ2-5; weak D call: TRBD1 (6 bases). CDR1 is SEHNR and CDR2 is FQNEAQ in the germline V gene (reference sequence). The CDR3 spans 15 residues. V dropped 4 bases and J dropped 3 bases, with 15 bases sitting between them.

This sequence joins TRBV5-6 and TRBJ2-1; TRBD2 matches 7 bases. This CDR3 contains 15 residues. Germline trimming cut 5 bases from V and 7 bases from J; bases unmatched to any gene: 12. CDR1 and CDR2 from the germline V gene are SGHDT and YYEEEE. CDR3 bases: TGTGCCAGCAGTCAGGCCCCGACTAGCATGAATGAGCAGTTCTTC. Translated: CASSQAPTSMNEQFF.

V usage is TRBV5-6 and J usage is TRBJ1-2, with unresolved D. From germline, CDR1 is SGHDT and CDR2 YYEEEE. V was cut by 4 bases and J by 5 bases, with 12 bases left in between. The CDR3 is 13 residues long. The CDR3 DNA is TGTGCCAGCAGCAAAAGACGCCTATATGGCTACACCTTC. Translation: CASSKRRLYGYTF.

The chain combines TRBV6-5 with TRBJ2-7, with D uncertain. Trimming pared 5 bases from V and 0 bases from J, leaving 14 bases between. Germline V gives CDR1 MNHEY, CDR2 SVGAGI. There are 15 residues in the CDR3. The CDR3 loop reads CASSPTETFSYEQYF. DNA for the CDR3: TGTGCCAGCAGTCCAACAGAGACCTTCTCCTACGAGCAGTACTTC.

In this sample, this clonotype turned up a few times. This sequence joins TRBV5-1 and TRBJ1-2; 8 bases agree with TRBD1. In germline, CDR1 is SGHRS, CDR2 YFSETQ. The CDR3 covers 18 residues. Germline trimming cut 0 bases from V and 4 bases from J; bases unmatched to any gene: 14. The chain's CDR3 is CASSLAGAGGPGGYGYTF. As DNA, the CDR3 is TGCGCCAGCAGCTTGGCCGGGGCAGGGGGCCCCGGCGGCTATGGCTACACCTTC.

V and J are TRBV24-1 and TRBJ2-2; D might be TRBD2 (5 bases). The CDR3 has 14 residues. The germline V and J ends were trimmed by 10 bases and 1 base, with 12 bases remaining between them. The germline V gene has CDR1 KGHDR and CDR2 SFDVKD. Here the CDR3 reads CATAGRLNTGELFF. The CDR3 DNA sequence: TGTGCCACTGCGGGCAGACTGAACACCGGGGAGCTGTTTTTT.

This sequence joins TRBV20-1 and TRBJ1-4, with D possibly TRBD1 on 5 matching bases. This CDR3 region has 18 residues. Germline-derived CDR1 and CDR2 are DFQATT and SNEGSKA (reference sequence). V lost 0 bases and J lost 4, with 21 bases in between. CDR3 nucleotides: TGCAGTGCTAGAGATCCTTTGGGACTGTCCCTGCTTAATGAAAAACTGTTTTTT. It yields the protein CSARDPLGLSLLNEKLFF.

V and J are TRBV20-1 and TRBJ2-5, with 7 bases matching TRBD2. The trim removed 0 bases at V and 9 bases at J, leaving 1 base unmatched. CDR1 and CDR2 from the germline V gene are DFQATT and SNEGSKA (reference sequence). The CDR3 contains 11 residues. This chain's CDR3 is CSAREREAQYF. CDR3 bases: TGCAGTGCTAGAGAACGGGAGGCCCAGTACTTC.

This clonotype has more than one count but fewer than ten. CDR3 loop: CASSPSSLGEAFF. The CDR3 DNA follows: TGTGCCAGCAGCCCCAGTTCTTTGGGAGAAGCTTTCTTT. The rearrangement joins TRBV7-3 to TRBJ1-1; D remains ambiguous. This CDR3 has 13 residues. V gave up 5 bases and J gave up 8 bases, with 15 bases separating them. Per the germline V gene, CDR1 is SGHTA and CDR2 is FQGTGA. The full variable domain, with the rest looked up from reference TRBV7-3 and TRBJ1-1, is GAGVSQTPSNKVTEKGKYVELRCDPISGHTALYWYRQSLGQGPEFLIYFQGTGAADDSGLPNDRFFAVRPEGSVSTLKIQRTERGDSAVYLCASSPSSLGEAFFGQGTRLTVV.

This chain connects TRBV7-6 to TRBJ2-7; D gene unclear. Germline assignment: CDR1 SGHVS and CDR2 FNYEAQ. The CDR3 is 13 residues long. Trimming stripped 3 bases from V and 5 bases from J, with 11 bases between. For the CDR3, the DNA is TGTGCCAGCAGCTTGGGCAGGTCTAACGAGCAGTACTTC. Encoded protein: CASSLGRSNEQYF.

The chain combines TRBV11-3 with TRBJ1-1; 8 nucleotides agree with TRBD1. Germline CDR1 reads SGHNT; CDR2 reads YENEEA. There are 16 residues in the CDR3. Trimming at V came to 7 bases and at J to 3 bases, leaving 13 bases not matched to a gene. CDR3 in amino acids: CASTKTGVNGDTEAFF. The CDR3 DNA sequence: TGTGCCAGCACCAAGACAGGGGTAAATGGTGACACTGAAGCTTTCTTT.

The gene calls are TRBV28 and TRBJ2-7, with D unclear. The V end was cut by 6 bases, the J end by 3 bases, with 21 bases between. Germline assignment: CDR1 MDHEN and CDR2 SYDVKM. The CDR3 spans 16 residues. CDR3 DNA: TGTGCCAGCAGCTGGGATATAAGCGCCCCCCTCTACGAGCAGTACTTC. It encodes CASSWDISAPLYEQYF. The variable domain in full, with the rest retrieved from reference TRBV28 and TRBJ2-7, is DVKVTQSSRYLVKRTGEKVFLECVQDMDHENMFWYRQDPGLGLRLIYFSYDVKMKEKGDIPEGYSVSREKKERFSLILESASTNQTSMYLCASSWDISAPLYEQYFGPGTRLTVT.

CDR3 DNA sequence: TGTGCCAGCAGCTTGGGACCTAGGACAGTTTCTAACTATGGCTACACCTTC. It yields the protein CASSLGPRTVSNYGYTF. V is TRBV5-5 and J is TRBJ1-2, with a possible D match to TRBD1 (6 bases). V lost 0 bases and J lost 0, with 15 bases in between. Germline assignment: CDR1 SGHKS and CDR2 YYEKEE (reference sequence). This CDR3 contains 17 residues. Full variable domain (missing parts from reference TRBV5-5 and TRBJ1-2): DAGVTQSPTHLIKTRGQQVTLRCSPISGHKSVSWYQQVLGQGPQFIFQYYEKEERGRGNFPDRFSARQFPNYSSELNVNALLLGDSALYLCASSLGPRTVSNYGYTFGSGTRLTVV.